Below, one T cell receptor (beta chain) is given with its context. V gave up 7 bases and J gave up 3 bases; unmatched junction bases: 7. Germline loops: CDR1 SNHLY, CDR2 FYNNEI. This CDR3 has 15 amino acids. The data were obtained in a study of blood T cell repertoires in COVID-19. Whole-study context: Samples taken during acute and convalescent COVID-19 were collected in the United States, Italy and Spain.

Sequencing was performed with immunoSEQ multiplex PCR; in TCRdb, only in-frame clones are kept and a portion is missing. Counted here are roughly 72,000 clones, around 90% occurring once; the ten biggest clones make up roughly 45%. The chain combines TRBV2 with TRBJ2-5; 11 bases are a match to TRBD2. Sequencing was performed on peripheral blood. The clonotype was recovered from a human donor in a cohort sampled during active COVID-19. CDR3 sequence reads: CASKRMTSGEETQYF. The CDR3 nucleotides are TGTGCCAGCAAGAGAATGACTAGCGGGGAAGAGACCCAGTACTTC.